The 8 T cell receptor beta chains below all came from one sample that was sequenced in a study of shared clonotypes between healthy human individuals. The table came from immunoSEQ multiplex PCR; TCRdb's copy has only in-frame clones and leaves some out. The sample contains about 460,000 clones, around 77% of which appear only once. Sequencing used PBMCs. Receptors were obtained from a woman in her thirties or forties in good health. Some clones in this sample may be carry-over from other donors' samples.

This clone was found a few times. This chain's CDR3 is CASSLVTGLETQYF. The CDR3 DNA reads as TGTGCCAGCAGCTTAGTCACAGGGTTAGAGACCCAGTACTTC. The chain uses TRBV7-6 and TRBJ2-5; perhaps TRBD1 as D (6 bases). Deletions cut 1 base from V and 4 bases from J, with 10 bases between. Germline V gives CDR1 SGHVS, CDR2 FNYEAQ. The length of the CDR3 is 14 residues.

The chain employs TRBV30 and TRBJ1-2, with a possible D match to TRBD1 (5 bases). The CDR3 has 12 amino acids. V lost 2 bases, J lost 5 bases, and 9 bases lay in between. Germline CDR1 and CDR2: GTSNPN and SVGIG (reference sequence). CDR3 coding DNA: TGTGCCTGGAGTACCGACAGTTATGGCTACACCTTC. Translated: CAWSTDSYGYTF.

To note about this clone: Germline and junction disagree at one end, which may indicate a read error. The V gene is TRBV7-2, the J gene TRBJ2-5; 11 bases are shared with TRBD2. TRBJ2-7 matches the DNA end more closely, so the J call is doubtful. The CDR3 covers 14 residues. Germline V gene sequence: CDR1 SGHTA, CDR2 FQGNSA. CDR3 coding DNA: TGTGCCAGCAGCCTAGCGGGAGGCCCCTACGAGCAGTACTTC. Protein: CASSLAGGPYEQYF.

The V and J genes are TRBV7-3 and TRBJ2-3; 10 bases line up with TRBD1. Trimming at V came to 5 bases and at J to 11 bases, leaving 7 bases not matched to a gene. Looked up from germline, CDR1 is SGHTA and CDR2 is FQGTGA. The CDR3 spans 13 residues. The DNA for the CDR3 is TGTGCCAGCAGCCTGAGGGACAGGGGTGGGCAGTATTTT. It specifies CASSLRDRGGQYF.

This clone was observed a single time. As DNA, the CDR3 is TGTGCCAGCAGCTCCGTCGGGTTCCAAGAGACCCAGTACTTC. As protein: CASSSVGFQETQYF. The V and J genes are TRBV5-6 and TRBJ2-5; D is undetermined. The CDR3 length is 14 residues. Trimming removed 3 bases from V and 1 base from J, with 10 bases in between. Germline CDR1 SGHDT, CDR2 YYEEEE.

The chain combines TRBV6-6 with TRBJ1-1; D is undetermined. This CDR3 comprises 14 residues. Germline loops: CDR1 MNHNY, CDR2 SVGAGI (reference sequence). The germline V and J ends were trimmed by 2 bases and 0 bases, with 7 bases remaining between them. CDR3 sequence (DNA): TGTGCCAGCAGTTACACAGAAATGAACACTGAAGCTTTCTTT. It specifies CASSYTEMNTEAFF.

The chain links TRBV11-3 to TRBJ2-2; D is unclear. Germline V gives CDR1 SGHNT, CDR2 YENEEA. CDR3 length: 12 residues. V shed 5 bases and J shed 0 bases, with 1 base lying between them. For the CDR3, the DNA is TGTGCCAGCAGCCCGAACACCGGGGAGCTGTTTTTT. Its translation: CASSPNTGELFF.

A note on this clone: A far larger clone is one nucleotide away, so this likely arose from a read error. The chain joins TRBV7-3 to TRBJ2-5; D is possibly TRBD2 (6 bases). CDR3 length: 13 residues. Germline V lookup: CDR1 SGHTA, CDR2 FQGTGA. Trimming pared 10 bases from V and 1 base from J, leaving 13 bases between. CDR3 amino acids: CANTLGGQETQYF. As DNA, the CDR3 is TGTGCCAACACCCTGGGGGGCCAAGAGACCCAGTACTTC.